The 20 T cell receptor beta chains presented below share a single source sample, sequenced in a study of cytomegalovirus exposure and HLA in healthy donors. Here immunoSEQ multiplex PCR was the method, and the copy in TCRdb shows in-frame clones only, minus some. The table has tens of thousands of clones, nearly 98% seen once; the top ten hold around 1.5%. Sequencing was done on a sample of PBMCs. Receptor source: a woman younger than 35 in good health and CMV-seropositive.

The chain recombines TRBV28 with TRBJ2-1, with TRBD2 identical over 8 bases. The CDR3 loop spans 15 amino acids. The ends lost 3 bases at V and 8 bases at J; junction bases unmatched: 9. The germline V gene encodes CDR1 MDHEN and CDR2 SYDVKM. In nucleotides, the CDR3 is TGTGCCAGCAGTTTGGTTGGGAGCGGGAGAGATGAGCAGTTCTTC. As protein: CASSLVGSGRDEQFF.

This clone occurred once. The chain couples TRBV28 to TRBJ1-3; TRBD1 is a possible D gene (6 bases). V was trimmed by 4 bases and J by 0 bases, leaving 10 bases between them. The CDR3 runs 15 residues. The germline V gene encodes CDR1 MDHEN and CDR2 SYDVKM. The CDR3 sequence: CASSSQGISGNTIYF. For the CDR3, the DNA is TGTGCCAGCAGTTCCCAGGGGATCTCTGGAAACACCATATATTTT.

CDR3 residues: CASSEQTGVGTEAFF. CDR3 coding DNA: TGTGCCAGCAGTGAACAGACAGGGGTTGGAACTGAAGCTTTCTTT. The chain couples TRBV25-1 to TRBJ1-1; 8 positions agree with TRBD1. The ends lost 2 bases at V and 5 bases at J; junction bases unmatched: 7. The CDR3 length is 15 residues. CDR1 is MGHDK, CDR2 SYGVNS, per germline.

V and J are TRBV7-2 and TRBJ2-5, with TRBD2 matching over 13 bases. The CDR3 length is 18 residues. V trimming: 5 bases; J trimming: 5 bases; junction bases outside the gene matches: 14. Germline V lookup: CDR1 SGHTA, CDR2 FQGNSA. The chain's CDR3 is CASSLITPPTSGRETQYF. The CDR3 nucleotides are TGTGCCAGCAGCCTAATTACCCCCCCGACTAGCGGGAGGGAGACCCAGTACTTC.

The chain couples TRBV7-9 to TRBJ2-3; D might be TRBD2 (6 bases). Deletions cut 7 bases from V and 1 base from J, with 15 bases between. This CDR3 comprises 15 residues. The germline V gene has CDR1 SEHNR and CDR2 FQNEAQ (reference sequence). CDR3 residues: CASTRGTVRTDTQYF. The CDR3 coding sequence is TGTGCCAGCACCCGAGGGACTGTACGCACAGATACGCAGTATTTT.

The CDR3: CASSFDTDRGRREGELFF. DNA for the CDR3: TGCGCCAGCAGCTTCGACACCGACAGGGGGCGGCGAGAGGGGGAGCTGTTTTTT. V usage is TRBV5-1 and J usage is TRBJ2-2; 10 bases line up with TRBD1. The germline gives CDR1 SGHRS, CDR2 YFSETQ. The CDR3 covers 18 residues. With 2 bases clipped from V and 8 bases from J, the junction kept 15 bases outside the gene matches.

The gene calls are TRBV23-1 and TRBJ2-5; 11 bases are a match to TRBD2. TRBV23-1 is sorted into the ORF group, with uncertain function. The V gene end was trimmed by 0 bases and the J gene end by 1 base; junction bases not matched to a gene: 7. There are 18 residues in the CDR3. DNA for the CDR3: TGCGCCAGCAGTCAATCGCCACTAGCGGGAGTTTGCCAAGAGACCCAGTACTTC. This gives the protein CASSQSPLAGVCQETQYF.

The table lists this clone with a count of one. The chain couples TRBV28 to TRBJ2-7; 7 positions agree with TRBD1. Germline V lookup: CDR1 MDHEN, CDR2 SYDVKM. Trimming took 5 bases from V and 2 from J; bases not matched to a gene: 3. The CDR3 consists of 13 residues. The CDR3 loop is CASSRQGPYEQYF. The CDR3 DNA follows: TGTGCCAGCAGTCGACAGGGCCCCTACGAGCAGTACTTC.

The rearrangement links TRBV28 to TRBJ2-3; TRBD2 matches 9 bases. V trimming: 1 base; J trimming: 2 bases; junction bases outside the gene matches: 13. Germline V gene lookup returns CDR1 MDHEN and CDR2 SYDVKM. The CDR3 length is 19 residues. The CDR3 DNA is TGTGCCAGCAGTTTATTCCACCCGAAGGAGCGGGAGGACACAGATACGCAGTATTTT. Its protein is CASSLFHPKEREDTDTQYF.

This sequence joins TRBV2 and TRBJ2-3; TRBD2 aligns across 12 bases. The CDR3 contains 17 residues. CDR1 is SNHLY, CDR2 FYNNEI, per germline. V dropped 5 bases and J dropped 2; count of bases not matched to a gene: 8. CDR3 sequence reads: CASSRKLAGGTTDTQYF. DNA for the CDR3: TGTGCCAGCAGTCGAAAACTAGCGGGAGGAACCACAGATACGCAGTATTTT.

The chain combines TRBV9 with TRBJ2-7; 10 bases fit TRBD1. CDR3 length: 16 residues. Germline assignment: CDR1 SGDLS and CDR2 YYNGEE. The ends lost 4 bases at V and 4 bases at J; junction bases unmatched: 11. The CDR3 protein is CASSPQGTGDRYEQYF. CDR3 DNA: TGTGCCAGCAGCCCCCAAGGGACAGGGGATAGATACGAGCAGTACTTC.

This clone came up once. This chain joins TRBV5-6 and TRBJ2-2, with D unresolved. The V end was cut by 2 bases, the J end by 1 base, with 9 bases between. CDR3 length: 15 residues. Germline CDR1 SGHDT, CDR2 YYEEEE. This chain's CDR3 is CASSFRTVNTGELFF. In nucleotides, the CDR3 is TGTGCCAGCAGCTTCAGAACAGTGAACACCGGGGAGCTGTTTTTT.

The chain combines TRBV28 with TRBJ2-1; 10 bases agree with TRBD2. The CDR3 has 14 residues. Germline V lookup: CDR1 MDHEN, CDR2 SYDVKM. Germline trimming cut 5 bases from V and 5 bases from J; bases unmatched to any gene: 3. The CDR3 sequence is CASSQLAGDNEQFF. DNA for the CDR3: TGTGCCAGCAGTCAGCTAGCGGGGGACAATGAGCAGTTCTTC.

J is TRBJ2-7 and V is TRBV11-2; 7 nucleotides match TRBD1. CDR3 length: 17 residues. The germline V gene encodes CDR1 SGHAT and CDR2 FQNNGV. V trimming: 8 bases; J trimming: 6 bases; junction bases outside the gene matches: 22. CDR3 coding DNA: TGTGCCAGCCTACCCCTATCCGGACAGGAGTCATTGCTCGAGCAGTACTTC. It translates to CASLPLSGQESLLEQYF.

V usage is TRBV19 and J usage is TRBJ2-7; 7 bases match TRBD2. CDR1 and CDR2 from the germline V gene are LNHDA and SQIVND (reference sequence). With V trimmed by 6 bases and J by 3 bases, 8 bases remained unmatched. This CDR3 comprises 14 residues. In nucleotides, the CDR3 is TGTGCCAGTAGCCCCGGCGGGAGCGGCTACGAGCAGTACTTC. Protein: CASSPGGSGYEQYF.

The chain uses TRBV7-6 and TRBJ2-1; 12 bases are shared with TRBD2. V was clipped by 3 bases and J by 5 bases; unmatched bases: 2. This CDR3 spans 15 amino acids. From germline, CDR1 is SGHVS and CDR2 FNYEAQ. The CDR3 spells CASSLTSGRDNEQFF. In DNA, the CDR3 is TGTGCCAGCAGCTTGACTAGCGGGAGAGACAATGAGCAGTTCTTC.

The rearrangement joins TRBV5-6 to TRBJ1-2; no firm D call. The V end lost 1 base, the J end lost 3 bases, and 7 bases lay between the germline ends. The CDR3 has 13 amino acids. Germline CDR1 SGHDT, CDR2 YYEEEE. The CDR3 DNA sequence: TGTGCCAGCAGCTTGATCGGGGACTATGGCTACACCTTC. Translated, it gives CASSLIGDYGYTF. Supplemented by reference TRBV5-6 and TRBJ1-2, the full variable domain reads DAGVTQSPTHLIKTRGQQVTLRCSPKSGHDTVSWYQQALGQGPQFIFQYYEEEERQRGNFPDRFSGHQFPNYSSELNVNALLLGDSALYLCASSLIGDYGYTFGSGTRLTVV.

This chain connects TRBV28 to TRBJ2-1; 8 bases map to TRBD2. The CDR3 spans 17 residues. V lost 6 bases and J lost 0; bases outside the gene matches: 10. CDR1 and CDR2 (germline): MDHEN, SYDVKM. CDR3 residues: CASRNPREGRSYNEQFF. The DNA for the CDR3 is TGTGCCAGCAGAAACCCCCGGGAGGGCCGCTCCTACAATGAGCAGTTCTTC.

J is TRBJ2-7 and V is TRBV28, with 8 bases matching TRBD1. Germline V gene sequence: CDR1 MDHEN, CDR2 SYDVKM. The CDR3 covers 14 residues. The V segment lost 3 bases and the J segment 5 bases; nucleotides outside the gene matches: 6. CDR3 residues: CASSFWQGAHEQYF. The CDR3 DNA reads as TGTGCCAGCAGTTTTTGGCAGGGGGCCCACGAGCAGTACTTC.

The chain uses TRBV19 and TRBJ2-7, with 11 positions matching TRBD2. The CDR3 is made up of 15 amino acids. The germline V gene has CDR1 LNHDA and CDR2 SQIVND (reference sequence). V was clipped by 6 bases and J by 0 bases; unmatched bases: 4. This CDR3 is CASRETSGISYEQYF. The CDR3 DNA reads as TGTGCCAGTAGAGAGACTAGCGGGATCTCCTACGAGCAGTACTTC.